This T cell receptor (beta chain) comes out of a study of shared clonotypes between healthy human individuals. Study-wide results and caveats: Investigators expected sequencing depth to affect clonotype sharing among donors.

With regard to this clone: Its antigen is unknown.

Germline loops: CDR1 SQVTM, CDR2 ANQGSEA. The CDR3 totals 13 residues. Trimming removed 7 bases from V and 6 bases from J, with 18 bases in between. Produced via immunoSEQ multiplex PCR; TCRdb's table is partial and in-frame only. Of 2 million to 2.5 million clones listed, 90% to 96% are singletons. V usage is TRBV29-1 and J usage is TRBJ1-2; D remains unclear. Sequencing was carried out using naive CD4+ T cells sorted from blood. Indicated subset: CD45RA+ positively selected. The sequence was collected from a man aged 18 to 35 in good health. The DNA for the CDR3 is TGCAGCGCCCTTATGACTCTTTTAGATGGCTACACCTTC. Encoded protein: CSALMTLLDGYTF.